This TCR beta chain emerged from a study of T cell responses to AZD1222 COVID-19 vaccine. The study's findings and limits: Donors skewed white British and female; clonal diversity was possibly underestimated.

Comments on this clone: What it recognizes is unknown.

This CDR3 is built from 15 residues. Germline V gene sequence: CDR1 SGHVS, CDR2 FQNEAQ. V lost 2 bases, J lost 5 bases, and 13 bases lay in between. Measured with immunoSEQ multiplex PCR; TCRdb has only the in-frame clones, and not every one. The sample includes 100,000 or so clones, roughly nine tenths of them seen just once. The genes are TRBV7-8 and TRBJ2-1; maybe TRBD2 (6 bases). Specimen: peripheral blood, collected 28 days after the second AZD1222 dose. The sequence was obtained from an adult who received the AZD1222 COVID-19 vaccine. The chain's CDR3 is CASSLTSLSHNEQFF. CDR3 coding DNA: TGTGCCAGCAGCTTAACTAGCTTATCCCACAATGAGCAGTTCTTC.